These 22 T cell receptor beta chains were sequenced from one sample in a study of a mutant IDH1 vaccine in newly diagnosed glioma (dated by TCRdb to the early 2020s). Interpreted using the paper, the time point label stands for: baseline, week 1 (first vaccination visit). The treatment or condition label on this specimen signifies: pre-vaccination baseline after standard-of-care therapy. Receptor amplification or capture employed the immunoSEQ multiplex PCR assay. Entries here come from immuneACCESS through TCRdb and include only in-frame sequences with V and J called. Some clones fail to appear in such tables; in the studies checked, an unresolved V gene covers under half of the shortfall, and the cause of the remainder is unknown. In this sample the table shows about 92,000 clones, under 90% of which occur a single time. Roughly 6.8% of the sample comes from the top ten. The sequencing used PBMCs, collected from a glioma patient treated with radiotherapy, temozolomide or both. The source of these receptors is a woman aged 50 to 65 with glioma.

The V gene is TRBV7-9, the J gene TRBJ2-6; D call uncertain. The germline V gene has CDR1 SEHNR and CDR2 FQNEAQ (reference sequence). The CDR3 spans 17 residues. V was clipped by 0 bases and J by 0 bases, with 9 bases between them. The CDR3 reads CASSLAVWTSGANVLTF. CDR3 nucleotides: TGTGCCAGCAGCTTAGCTGTGTGGACCTCTGGGGCCAACGTCCTGACTTTC.

This rearrangement joins TRBV30 to TRBJ1-2, with D possibly matching TRBD1 (5 bases). Per the germline V gene, CDR1 is GTSNPN and CDR2 is SVGIG (reference sequence). V was clipped by 6 bases and J by 7 bases, with 24 bases between them. The CDR3 runs to 15 residues. CDR3 in DNA: TGTGCCTGCCAAAAAGGGGCCCCCGCGGCTCGTGGCTACACCTTC. This translates into CACQKGAPAARGYTF. The full variable domain, rest sourced from reference TRBV30 and TRBJ1-2, is SQTIHQWPATLVQPVGSPLSLECTVEGTSNPNLYWYRQAAGRGLQLLFYSVGIGQISSEVPQNLSASRPQDRQFILSSKKLLLSDSGFYLCACQKGAPAARGYTFGSGTRLTVV.

V is TRBV29-1 and J is TRBJ1-2; 8 bases agree with TRBD1. The J segment lost 2 bases and the V segment lost 7 bases, leaving 6 bases of the junction unmatched. Germline loops: CDR1 SQVTM, CDR2 ANQGSEA. This CDR3 is 13 amino acids long. CDR3 sequence reads: CSGWTGSNYGYTF. CDR3 bases: TGCAGCGGCTGGACAGGGTCGAACTATGGCTACACCTTC.

This chain connects TRBV11-2 to TRBJ2-2; D is unclear. Germline V gene lookup returns CDR1 SGHAT and CDR2 FQNNGV. The V and J ends lost 6 bases and 2 bases respectively, with 7 bases between them. This CDR3 region has 13 residues. The CDR3 here is CASSRRNTGELFF. The CDR3, as DNA: TGTGCCAGCAGTCGACGTAACACCGGGGAGCTGTTTTTT. The full variable domain, with the rest looked up from reference TRBV11-2 and TRBJ2-2, is EAGVAQSPRYKIIEKRQSVAFWCNPISGHATLYWYQQILGQGPKLLIQFQNNGVVDDSQLPKDRFSAERLKGVDSTLKIQPAKLEDSAVYLCASSRRNTGELFFGEGSRLTVL.

The rearrangement links TRBV10-3 to TRBJ2-7, with D perhaps matching TRBD1 or TRBD2 (5 bases each). The CDR3 has 16 residues. V was trimmed by 2 bases and J by 1 base, leaving 15 bases between them. Germline assignment: CDR1 ENHRY and CDR2 SYGVKD. As DNA, the CDR3 is TGTGCCATCAGTGAGAGTGGGGGACGGCCATCCTACGAGCAGTACTTC. Residues: CAISESGGRPSYEQYF.

The rearrangement links TRBV7-9 to TRBJ2-4, with D possibly being TRBD2 (6 bases). The CDR3 loop spans 17 amino acids. Trimming removed 5 bases at V and 0 bases at J, with 17 bases between. CDR1 and CDR2 from the germline V gene are SEHNR and FQNEAQ (reference sequence). This chain's CDR3 is CASSRTGTALAKNIQYF. As DNA, the CDR3 is TGTGCCAGCAGCCGTACCGGGACTGCTCTAGCCAAAAACATTCAGTACTTC.

This clone was found a few times. The J gene is TRBJ1-1, the V gene TRBV5-4; D gene uncertain. Trimming shortened V by 10 bases and J by 3 bases, and 16 bases separated the two germline ends. The CDR3 contains 13 residues. Germline V gene sequence: CDR1 SGHNT, CDR2 YYREEE (reference sequence). The CDR3 DNA follows: TGTGCCCCCGGAGGGTTGGGCGACACTGAAGCTTTCTTT. Amino acids: CAPGGLGDTEAFF.

The V call is TRBV6-5, the J call TRBJ2-5; the D gene is possibly TRBD2 (5 bases). The CDR3 is made up of 11 amino acids. The ends were cut back, 8 bases at V and 4 bases at J, with 8 bases in the middle. Per the germline V gene, CDR1 is MNHEY and CDR2 is SVGAGI. CDR3 nucleotides: TGTGCCAGCGCCCGGGGAGAGACCCAGTACTTC. Protein product: CASARGETQYF.

The J gene is TRBJ1-2, the V gene TRBV4-2, with TRBD1 identical over 9 bases. This CDR3 spans 16 amino acids. V dropped 0 bases and J dropped 8; count of bases not matched to a gene: 10. Germline V gives CDR1 LGHNA, CDR2 YNFKEQ. The DNA of the CDR3 is TGTGCCAGCAGCCAAGATAATACAGGGGGCTTTCGGGGCTACACCTTC. Amino acids: CASSQDNTGGFRGYTF.

V is TRBV7-3 and J is TRBJ2-7, with TRBD2 matching 12 bases. The germline gives CDR1 SGHTA, CDR2 FQGTGA. There are 14 residues in the CDR3. With 4 bases clipped from V and 6 bases from J, the junction kept 4 bases outside the gene matches. CDR3 loop: CASSSGLAGSEQYF. The CDR3 DNA reads as TGTGCCAGCAGCTCTGGACTAGCGGGGTCCGAGCAGTACTTC. The complete variable domain, with remaining parts taken from reference TRBV7-3 and TRBJ2-7, reads GAGVSQTPSNKVTEKGKYVELRCDPISGHTALYWYRQSLGQGPEFLIYFQGTGAADDSGLPNDRFFAVRPEGSVSTLKIQRTERGDSAVYLCASSSGLAGSEQYFGPGTRLTVT.

A single count supports this clone. The V gene is TRBV9, the J gene TRBJ1-1; D is perhaps TRBD1 (6 bases). The CDR3 has 14 amino acids. Trimming took 0 bases from V and 5 from J, leaving 11 bases between them. Germline CDR1 is SGDLS and CDR2 is YYNGEE. CDR3 region: CASSVGGGITEAFF. The CDR3 coding sequence is TGTGCCAGCAGCGTAGGGGGGGGCATAACTGAAGCTTTCTTT.

V usage is TRBV15 and J usage is TRBJ2-3; TRBD1 or TRBD2 may be the D gene (6 bases each). Trimming removed 1 base at V and 6 bases at J, with 17 bases between. There are 16 residues in the CDR3. The germline V gene encodes CDR1 LNHNV and CDR2 YYDKDF (reference sequence). CDR3 coding DNA: TGTGCCACCAGCAGAGGGTTGGGGGGCGGCGAGGATACGCAGTATTTT. This gives the protein CATSRGLGGGEDTQYF. Drawing the rest from reference TRBV15 and TRBJ2-3, the complete variable domain is DAMVIQNPRYQVTQFGKPVTLSCSQTLNHNVMYWYQQKSSQAPKLLFHYYDKDFNNEADTPDNFQSRRPNTSFCFLDIRSPGLGDTAMYLCATSRGLGGGEDTQYFGPGTRLTVL.

The CDR3 nucleotides read TGTGCCAGCAGTTTATTACTCGACCCTAGATATGGCTACACCTTC. Translating it yields CASSLLLDPRYGYTF. V is TRBV28 and J is TRBJ1-2; no firm D call. Germline CDR1 reads MDHEN; CDR2 reads SYDVKM. The length of the CDR3 is 15 residues. V was trimmed by 1 base and J by 5 bases, leaving 14 bases between them.

The J gene is TRBJ2-3, the V gene TRBV9; D might be TRBD2 (7 bases). This CDR3 comprises 16 residues. Per the germline V gene, CDR1 is SGDLS and CDR2 is YYNGEE. The V and J ends lost 1 base and 2 bases respectively, with 14 bases between them. The CDR3 DNA sequence: TGTGCCAGCAGCGTAATTGCGGGGGCGATCACAGATACGCAGTATTTT. Residues: CASSVIAGAITDTQYF. Combining the CDR3 with reference TRBV9 and TRBJ2-3 gives the whole variable domain DSGVTQTPKHLITATGQRVTLRCSPRSGDLSVYWYQQSLDQGLQFLIQYYNGEERAKGNILERFSAQQFPDLHSELNLSSLELGDSALYFCASSVIAGAITDTQYFGPGTRLTVL.

The count of this clone is one. This chain uses TRBV4-1 with TRBJ2-5; D may be TRBD1 (6 bases). Germline values: CDR1 MGHRA, CDR2 YSYEKL. The CDR3 runs to 16 residues. V gave up 1 base and J gave up 2 bases, with 14 bases separating them. In nucleotides, the CDR3 is TGCGCCAGCAGCCAAGCCTCAGGGGCATGGCAAGAGACCCAGTACTTC. This sequence encodes CASSQASGAWQETQYF.

The V and J genes are TRBV9 and TRBJ1-2, with D unresolved. The CDR3 has 15 residues. Germline CDR1 SGDLS, CDR2 YYNGEE. Trimming stripped 4 bases from V and 8 bases from J, with 21 bases between. The CDR3 is CASSPPRLGMGGYTF. Written as DNA, the CDR3 is TGTGCCAGCAGCCCTCCCCGTCTAGGCATGGGAGGCTACACCTTC.

V and J are TRBV2 and TRBJ2-3; D is possibly TRBD2 (6 bases). Trimming shortened V by 6 bases and J by 0 bases, and 13 bases separated the two germline ends. The CDR3 totals 15 residues. CDR1 and CDR2 from the germline V gene are SNHLY and FYNNEI. In DNA, the CDR3 is TGTGCCAGCAGAGGGACTCTCGGAAGCACAGATACGCAGTATTTT. As protein: CASRGTLGSTDTQYF. Complete variable domain (other parts from reference TRBV2 and TRBJ2-3): EPEVTQTPSHQVTQMGQEVILRCVPISNHLYFYWYRQILGQKVEFLVSFYNNEISEKSEIFDDQFSVERPDGSNFTLKIRSTKLEDSAMYFCASRGTLGSTDTQYFGPGTRLTVL.

The chain is built from TRBV27 and TRBJ1-6; 7 bases map to TRBD1. The CDR3 is made up of 16 amino acids. V lost 6 bases to trimming and J lost 2 bases; unmatched junction nucleotides: 7. Germline values: CDR1 MNHEY, CDR2 SMNVEV (reference sequence). The CDR3 spells CASRLQGKTYNSPLHF. CDR3 nucleotides: TGTGCCAGCAGACTACAGGGGAAGACCTATAATTCACCCCTCCACTTT.

The chain employs TRBV19 and TRBJ1-1; D is unresolved. From germline, CDR1 is LNHDA and CDR2 SQIVND (reference sequence). V lost 7 bases to trimming and J lost 0 bases, with 15 bases between them. CDR3 length: 15 amino acids. The CDR3: CASKSVETMNTEAFF. DNA for the CDR3: TGTGCCAGTAAAAGCGTCGAGACCATGAACACTGAAGCTTTCTTT.

The chain employs TRBV18 and TRBJ1-5; TRBD1 matches at 7 bases. The CDR3 length is 16 residues. Germline lookup yields CDR1 KGHSH and CDR2 LQKENI. Trimming at V came to 3 bases and at J to 2 bases, leaving 7 bases not matched to a gene. The CDR3 loop is CASSPKQGNGNQPQHF. CDR3 nucleotides: TGTGCCAGCTCACCGAAACAGGGGAACGGCAATCAGCCCCAGCATTTT.

The chain recombines TRBV7-2 with TRBJ2-6; no clear D. CDR1 and CDR2 (germline): SGHTA, FQGNSA. The CDR3 is 15 amino acids. V lost 5 bases and J lost 0, with 8 bases in between. Here the CDR3 reads CASSPRSSGANVLTF. The CDR3 coding sequence is TGTGCCAGCAGCCCAAGGAGCTCTGGGGCCAACGTCCTGACTTTC.

This chain connects TRBV5-8 to TRBJ2-5; 8 positions match TRBD2. From germline, CDR1 is SGHTS and CDR2 YDEGEE. Trimming took 4 bases from V and 4 from J; bases not matched to a gene: 6. The CDR3 loop spans 14 amino acids. The CDR3: CASSRGLGRETQYF. DNA for the CDR3: TGTGCCAGCAGCCGGGGACTAGGACGAGAGACCCAGTACTTC. The full variable domain, its missing parts supplied by reference TRBV5-8 and TRBJ2-5, is EAGVTQSPTHLIKTRGQQATLRCSPISGHTSVYWYQQALGLGLQFLLWYDEGEERNRGNFPPRFSGRQFPNYSSELNVNALELEDSALYLCASSRGLGRETQYFGPGTRLLVL.